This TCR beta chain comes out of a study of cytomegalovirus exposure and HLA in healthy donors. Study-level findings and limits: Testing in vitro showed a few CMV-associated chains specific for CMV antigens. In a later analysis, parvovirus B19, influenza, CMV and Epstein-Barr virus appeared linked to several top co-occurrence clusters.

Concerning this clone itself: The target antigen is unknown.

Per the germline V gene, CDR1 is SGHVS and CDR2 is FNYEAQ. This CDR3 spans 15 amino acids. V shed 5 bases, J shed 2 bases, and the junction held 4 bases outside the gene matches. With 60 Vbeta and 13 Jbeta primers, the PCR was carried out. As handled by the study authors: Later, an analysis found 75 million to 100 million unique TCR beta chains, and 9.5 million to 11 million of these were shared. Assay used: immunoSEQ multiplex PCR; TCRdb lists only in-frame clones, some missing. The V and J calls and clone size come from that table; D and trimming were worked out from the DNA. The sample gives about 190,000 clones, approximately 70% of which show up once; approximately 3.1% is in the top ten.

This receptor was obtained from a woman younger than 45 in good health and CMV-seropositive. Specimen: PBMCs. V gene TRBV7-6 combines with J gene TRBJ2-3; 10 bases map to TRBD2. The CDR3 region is CASSPLAGATDTQYF. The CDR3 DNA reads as TGTGCCAGCAGCCCCCTAGCGGGAGCCACAGATACGCAGTATTTT. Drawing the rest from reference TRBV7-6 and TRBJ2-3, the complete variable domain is GAGVSQSPRYKVTKRGQDVALRCDPISGHVSLYWYRQALGQGPEFLTYFNYEAQQDKSGLPNDRFSAERPEGSISTLTIQRTEQRDSAMYRCASSPLAGATDTQYFGPGTRLTVL.